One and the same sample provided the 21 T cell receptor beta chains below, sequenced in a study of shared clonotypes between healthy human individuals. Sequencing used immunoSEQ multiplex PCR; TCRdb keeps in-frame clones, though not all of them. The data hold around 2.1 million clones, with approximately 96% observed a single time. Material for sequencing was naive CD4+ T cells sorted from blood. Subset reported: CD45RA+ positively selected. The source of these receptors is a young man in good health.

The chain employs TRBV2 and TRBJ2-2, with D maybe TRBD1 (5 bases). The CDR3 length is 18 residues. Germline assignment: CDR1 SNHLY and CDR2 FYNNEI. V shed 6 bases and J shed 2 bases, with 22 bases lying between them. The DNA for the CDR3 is TGTGCCAGCAGCCTTTCTAAGGGGTACGGCTACAACACCGGGGAGCTGTTTTTT. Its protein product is CASSLSKGYGYNTGELFF.

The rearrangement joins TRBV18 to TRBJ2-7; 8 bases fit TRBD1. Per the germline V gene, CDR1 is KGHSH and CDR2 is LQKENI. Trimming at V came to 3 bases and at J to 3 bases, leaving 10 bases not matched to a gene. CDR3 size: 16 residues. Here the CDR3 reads CASSPNRQGLGYEQYF. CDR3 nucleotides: TGTGCCAGCTCACCCAATAGACAGGGGCTAGGCTACGAGCAGTACTTC.

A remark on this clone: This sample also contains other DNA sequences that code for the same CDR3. The CDR3 reads CASRPYNEQFF. CDR3 coding DNA: TGTGCCAGCAGACCGTACAATGAGCAGTTCTTC. The V call is TRBV2, the J call TRBJ2-1, with D uncertain. Deletions cut 6 bases from V and 4 bases from J, with 4 bases between. The CDR3 length is 11 residues. Germline V gene data show CDR1 as SNHLY and CDR2 as FYNNEI. The variable domain in full, completed from reference TRBV2 and TRBJ2-1, reads EPEVTQTPSHQVTQMGQEVILRCVPISNHLYFYWYRQILGQKVEFLVSFYNNEISEKSEIFDDQFSVERPDGSNFTLKIRSTKLEDSAMYFCASRPYNEQFFGPGTRLTVL.

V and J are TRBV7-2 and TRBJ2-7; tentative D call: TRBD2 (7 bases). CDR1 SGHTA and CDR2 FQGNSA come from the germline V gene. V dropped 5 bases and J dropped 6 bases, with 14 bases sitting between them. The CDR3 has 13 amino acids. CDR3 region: CASSPGGLVEQYF. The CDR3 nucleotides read TGTGCCAGCAGCCCGGGGGGCCTCGTCGAGCAGTACTTC.

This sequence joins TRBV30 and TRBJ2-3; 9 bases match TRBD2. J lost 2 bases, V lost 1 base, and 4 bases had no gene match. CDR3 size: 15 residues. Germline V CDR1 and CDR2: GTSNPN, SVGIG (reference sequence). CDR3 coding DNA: TGTGCCTGGAGTGGGGTAGCGGGGGCCACAGATACGCAGTATTTT. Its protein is CAWSGVAGATDTQYF.

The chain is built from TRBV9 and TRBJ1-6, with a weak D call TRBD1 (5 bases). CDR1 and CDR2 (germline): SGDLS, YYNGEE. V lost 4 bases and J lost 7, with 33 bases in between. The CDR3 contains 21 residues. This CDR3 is CASSLTPGPQPDSVENSPLHF. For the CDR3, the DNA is TGTGCCAGCAGCCTTACCCCGGGACCCCAGCCTGACTCTGTCGAGAATTCACCCCTCCACTTT.

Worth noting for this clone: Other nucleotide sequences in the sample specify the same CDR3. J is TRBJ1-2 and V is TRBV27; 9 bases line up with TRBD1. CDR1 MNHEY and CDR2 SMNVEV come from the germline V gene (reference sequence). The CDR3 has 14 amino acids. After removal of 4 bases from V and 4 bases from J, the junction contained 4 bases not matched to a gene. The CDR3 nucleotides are TGTGCCAGCAGTTCGTCGGGACAGGGCTATGGCTACACCTTC. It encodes CASSSSGQGYGYTF.

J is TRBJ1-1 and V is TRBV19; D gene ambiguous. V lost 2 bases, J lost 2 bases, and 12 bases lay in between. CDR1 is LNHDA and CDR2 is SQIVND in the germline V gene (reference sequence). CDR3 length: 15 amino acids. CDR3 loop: CASSISERANTEAFF. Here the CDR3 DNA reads TGTGCCAGTAGTATAAGTGAGCGGGCTAACACTGAAGCTTTCTTT.

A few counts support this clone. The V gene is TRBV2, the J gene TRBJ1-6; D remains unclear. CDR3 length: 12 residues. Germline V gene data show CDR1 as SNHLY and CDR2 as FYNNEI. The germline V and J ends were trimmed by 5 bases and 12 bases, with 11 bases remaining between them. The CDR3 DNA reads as TGTGCCAGCAGTAGTGACGGGCGACCCCTCCACTTT. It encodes CASSSDGRPLHF.

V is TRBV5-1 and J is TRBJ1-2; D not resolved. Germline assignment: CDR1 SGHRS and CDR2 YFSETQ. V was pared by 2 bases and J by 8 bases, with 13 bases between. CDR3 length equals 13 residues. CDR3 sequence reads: CASSFDPSAGYTF. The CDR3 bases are TGCGCCAGCAGCTTTGACCCGTCGGCCGGCTACACCTTC.

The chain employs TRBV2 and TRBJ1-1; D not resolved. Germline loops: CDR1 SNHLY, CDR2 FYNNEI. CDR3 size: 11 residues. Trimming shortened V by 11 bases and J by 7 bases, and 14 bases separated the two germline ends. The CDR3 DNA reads TGTGCCTGGTCGGAGGGTCTTGAAGCTTTCTTT. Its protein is CAWSEGLEAFF. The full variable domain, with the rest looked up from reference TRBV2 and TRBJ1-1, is EPEVTQTPSHQVTQMGQEVILRCVPISNHLYFYWYRQILGQKVEFLVSFYNNEISEKSEIFDDQFSVERPDGSNFTLKIRSTKLEDSAMYFCAWSEGLEAFFGQGTRLTVV.

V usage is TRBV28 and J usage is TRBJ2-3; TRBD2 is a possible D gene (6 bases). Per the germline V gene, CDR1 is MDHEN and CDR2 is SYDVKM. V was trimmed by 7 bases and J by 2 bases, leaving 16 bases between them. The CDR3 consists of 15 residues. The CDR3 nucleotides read TGTGCCAGCACACGTAGGCGGGGAGACACAGATACGCAGTATTTT. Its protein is CASTRRRGDTDTQYF.

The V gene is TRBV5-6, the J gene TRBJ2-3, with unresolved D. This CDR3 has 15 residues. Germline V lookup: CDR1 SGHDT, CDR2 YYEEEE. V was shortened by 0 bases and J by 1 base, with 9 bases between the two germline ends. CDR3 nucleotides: TGTGCCAGCAGCTTGGAGGGCGGTCGCACAGATACGCAGTATTTT. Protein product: CASSLEGGRTDTQYF.

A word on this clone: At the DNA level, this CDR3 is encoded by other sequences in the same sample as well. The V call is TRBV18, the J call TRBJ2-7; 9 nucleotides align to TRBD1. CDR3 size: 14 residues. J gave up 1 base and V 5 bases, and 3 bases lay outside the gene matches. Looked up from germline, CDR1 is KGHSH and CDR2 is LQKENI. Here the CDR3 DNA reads TGTGCCAGCTCAACCGGGACAGGGTCCTACGAGCAGTACTTC. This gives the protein CASSTGTGSYEQYF. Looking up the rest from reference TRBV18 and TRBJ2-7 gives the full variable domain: NAGVMQNPRHLVRRRGQEARLRCSPMKGHSHVYWYRQLPEEGLKFMVYLQKENIIDESGMPKERFSAEFPKEGPSILRIQQVVRGDSAAYFCASSTGTGSYEQYFGPGTRLTVT.

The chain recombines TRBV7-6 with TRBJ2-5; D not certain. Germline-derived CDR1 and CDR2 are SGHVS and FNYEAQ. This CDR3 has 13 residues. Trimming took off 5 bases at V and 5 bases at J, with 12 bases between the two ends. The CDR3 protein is CASSNGPRETQYF. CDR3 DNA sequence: TGTGCCAGCAGCAATGGGCCGCGGGAGACCCAGTACTTC.

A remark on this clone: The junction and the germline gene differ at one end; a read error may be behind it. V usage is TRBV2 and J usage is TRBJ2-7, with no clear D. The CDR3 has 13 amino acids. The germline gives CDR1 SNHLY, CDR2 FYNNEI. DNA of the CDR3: TGTGCCAGCAGCGGATCCCGGTCCTCCGAGCAGTACTTC. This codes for CASSGSRSSEQYF.

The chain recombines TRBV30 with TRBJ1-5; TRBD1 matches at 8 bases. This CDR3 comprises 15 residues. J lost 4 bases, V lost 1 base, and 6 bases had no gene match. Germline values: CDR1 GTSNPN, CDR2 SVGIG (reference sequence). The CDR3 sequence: CAWSGTGTRNQPQHF. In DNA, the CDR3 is TGTGCCTGGAGTGGGACAGGGACAAGAAATCAGCCCCAGCATTTT.

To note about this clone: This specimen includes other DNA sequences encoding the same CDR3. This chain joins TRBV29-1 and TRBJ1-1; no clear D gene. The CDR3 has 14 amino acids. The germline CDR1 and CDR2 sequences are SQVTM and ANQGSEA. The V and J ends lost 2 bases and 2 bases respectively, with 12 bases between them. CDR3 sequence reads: CSVETAGPNTEAFF. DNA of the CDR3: TGCAGCGTTGAAACCGCAGGCCCAAACACTGAAGCTTTCTTT.

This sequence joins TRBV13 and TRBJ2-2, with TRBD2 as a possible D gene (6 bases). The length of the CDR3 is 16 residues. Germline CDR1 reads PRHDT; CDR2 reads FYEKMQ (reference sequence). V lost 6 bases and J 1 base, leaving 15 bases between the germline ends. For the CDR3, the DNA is TGTGCCAGCAGTTTCGATAGCGGAGGGAACACCGGGGAGCTGTTTTTT. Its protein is CASSFDSGGNTGELFF.

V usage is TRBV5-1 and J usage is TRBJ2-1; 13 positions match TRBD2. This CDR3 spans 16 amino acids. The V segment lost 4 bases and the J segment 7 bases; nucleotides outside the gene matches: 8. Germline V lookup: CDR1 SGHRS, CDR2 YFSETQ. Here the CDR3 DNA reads TGCGCCAGCAGCACTCCCGGACTAGCGGGAGTTAATGAGCAGTTCTTC. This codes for CASSTPGLAGVNEQFF.

The CDR3 DNA follows: TGTGCCAGCAGGGGACTAGCGGGGAACACCGGGGAGCTGTTTTTT. It yields the protein CASRGLAGNTGELFF. The chain couples TRBV27 to TRBJ2-2; 12 positions agree with TRBD2. Trimming cost V 6 bases and J 1 base; bases outside gene matches: 0. CDR3 length: 15 residues. The germline V gene encodes CDR1 MNHEY and CDR2 SMNVEV (reference sequence).